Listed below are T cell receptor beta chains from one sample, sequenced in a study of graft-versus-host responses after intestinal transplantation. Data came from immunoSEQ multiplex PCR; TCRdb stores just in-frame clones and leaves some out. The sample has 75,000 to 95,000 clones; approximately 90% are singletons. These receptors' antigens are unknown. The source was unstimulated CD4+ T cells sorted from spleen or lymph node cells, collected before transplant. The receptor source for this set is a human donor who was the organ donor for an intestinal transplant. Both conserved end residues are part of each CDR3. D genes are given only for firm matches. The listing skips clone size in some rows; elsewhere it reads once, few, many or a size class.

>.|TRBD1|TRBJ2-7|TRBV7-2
CASSLGDRAQGGEQYF
TGTGCCAGCAGCTTAGGGGACAGGGCCCAGGGAGGTGAGCAGTACTTC
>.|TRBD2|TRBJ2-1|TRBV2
CASSDVSGRGNEQFF
TGTGCCAGCAGTGATGTCAGCGGGAGGGGTAATGAGCAGTTCTTC
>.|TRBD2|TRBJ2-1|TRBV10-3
CAISGTSGRTLNEQFF
TGTGCCATCAGTGGGACTAGCGGGAGGACCCTCAATGAGCAGTTCTTC
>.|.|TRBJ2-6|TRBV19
CASSIYAGSYPGANVLTF
TGTGCCAGTAGTATTTACGCAGGGTCCTATCCTGGGGCCAACGTCCTGACTTTC
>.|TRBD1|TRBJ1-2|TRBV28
CASRQDRVDYGYTF
TGTGCCAGCAGACAGGACAGGGTGGACTATGGCTACACCTTC
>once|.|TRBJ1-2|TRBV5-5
CASSLLGQGIYGYTF
TGTGCCAGCAGCTTGTTAGGCCAGGGGATTTATGGCTACACCTTC
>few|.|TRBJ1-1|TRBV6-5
CASSYGGTEAFF
TGTGCCAGCAGTTATGGGGGGACTGAAGCTTTCTTT
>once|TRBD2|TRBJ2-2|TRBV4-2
CASSLGLAGGRVGELFF
TGTGCCAGCAGCCTAGGACTAGCGGGGGGGCGCGTCGGGGAGCTGTTTTTT
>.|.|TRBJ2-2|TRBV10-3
CAISSRDNTGELFF
TGTGCCATCAGTAGCAGGGATAACACCGGGGAGCTGTTTTTT
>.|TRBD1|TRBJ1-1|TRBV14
CASSRMGQITEAFF
TGTGCCAGCAGCCGGATGGGACAGATCACTGAAGCTTTCTTT
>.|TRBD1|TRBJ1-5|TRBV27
CASSIRDSVPPQHF
TGTGCCAGCAGTATCCGGGACAGTGTTCCGCCCCAGCATTTT
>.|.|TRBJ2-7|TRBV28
CASSLAPSYEQYF
TGTGCCAGCAGTTTAGCGCCCTCCTACGAGCAGTACTTC
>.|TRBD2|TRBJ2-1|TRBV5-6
CASRPVLAGGHGYNEQFF
TGTGCCAGCAGACCCGTGTTAGCGGGGGGGCATGGGTACAATGAGCAGTTCTTC
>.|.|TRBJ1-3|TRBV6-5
CASGGTTGNTIYF
TGTGCCAGCGGCGGAACCACTGGAAACACCATATATTTT
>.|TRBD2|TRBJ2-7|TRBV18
CASSPGLAGLREQYF
TGTGCCAGCTCACCGGGACTAGCGGGATTACGCGAGCAGTACTTC
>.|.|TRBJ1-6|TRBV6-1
CASSEFAIVDCCSDNSPLHF
TGTGCCAGCAGTGAATTCGCTATTGTAGACTGCTGCAGCGATAATTCACCCCTCCACTTT
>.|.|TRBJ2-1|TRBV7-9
CASSPVGGSFNEQFF
TGTGCCAGCAGCCCAGTTGGCGGGTCTTTTAATGAGCAGTTCTTC
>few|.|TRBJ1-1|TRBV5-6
CASSFRTVRNTEAFF
TGTGCCAGCAGCTTCAGGACAGTTCGGAACACTGAAGCTTTCTTT
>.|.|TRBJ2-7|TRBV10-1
CASSRDTLYEQYF
TGCGCCAGCAGCCGGGACACGCTATACGAGCAGTACTTC
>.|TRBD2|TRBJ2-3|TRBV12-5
CASGFGGRGTDTQYF
TGTGCTAGTGGTTTCGGCGGGAGGGGAACAGATACGCAGTATTTT
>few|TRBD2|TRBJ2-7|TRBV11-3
CASSLGGTSYHEQYF
TGTGCCAGCAGCTTAGGTGGGACTAGCTACCACGAGCAGTACTTC
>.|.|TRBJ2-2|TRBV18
CASSIGRYGELFF
TGTGCCAGCTCCATAGGGAGATACGGGGAGCTGTTTTTT
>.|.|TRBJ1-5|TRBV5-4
CASSQDLGGQPQHF
TGTGCCAGCAGCCAAGATTTGGGGGGTCAGCCCCAGCATTTT
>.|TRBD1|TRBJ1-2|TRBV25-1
CASSEFTGGANYGYTF
TGTGCCAGCAGTGAATTCACAGGGGGAGCTAACTATGGCTACACCTTC
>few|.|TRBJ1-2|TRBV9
CASSVGQTSNYGYTF
TGTGCCAGCAGCGTAGGACAGACCTCTAACTATGGCTACACCTTC
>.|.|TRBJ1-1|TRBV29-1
CRVMGGAYTEAFF
TGCAGGGTCATGGGAGGGGCCTACACTGAAGCTTTCTTT
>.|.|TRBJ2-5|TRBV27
CASSLFGGKTQYF
TGTGCCAGCAGTTTATTCGGGGGAAAGACCCAGTACTTC
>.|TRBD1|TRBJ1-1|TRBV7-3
CASSLEGAYTEAFF
TGTGCCAGCAGCTTAGAGGGGGCTTACACTGAAGCTTTCTTT
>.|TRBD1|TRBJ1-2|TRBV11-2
CASSQIRGSGQSNYGYTF
TGTGCCAGCAGCCAAATAAGAGGATCGGGACAGAGCAACTATGGCTACACCTTC
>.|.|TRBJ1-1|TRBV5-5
CASSYDRMDTEAFF
TGTGCCAGCAGTTACGACAGGATGGATACTGAAGCTTTCTTT
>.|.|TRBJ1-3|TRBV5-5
CASSLSGSSGNTIYF
TGTGCCAGCAGCTTATCGGGAAGCTCTGGAAACACCATATATTTT
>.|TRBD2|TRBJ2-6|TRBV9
CASSVRGGSGANVLTF
TGTGCCAGCAGCGTGCGGGGGGGCTCTGGGGCCAACGTCCTGACTTTC
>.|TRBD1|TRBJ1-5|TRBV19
CASSRGGTAVYSNQPQHF
TGTGCCAGTAGTAGGGGTGGGACAGCCGTCTATAGCAATCAGCCCCAGCATTTT
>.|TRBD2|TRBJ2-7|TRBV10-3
CAISEGLASYEQYF
TGTGCCATCAGTGAGGGACTAGCGTCCTACGAGCAGTACTTC
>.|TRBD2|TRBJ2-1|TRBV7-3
CASSLGLAAYNEQFF
TGTGCCAGCAGCTTGGGACTAGCGGCCTACAATGAGCAGTTCTTC
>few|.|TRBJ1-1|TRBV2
CASRADTEAFF
TGTGCCAGCAGGGCGGACACTGAAGCTTTCTTT
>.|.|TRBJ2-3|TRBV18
CASSPSGITDTQYF
TGTGCCAGCTCACCATCCGGTATCACAGATACGCAGTATTTT
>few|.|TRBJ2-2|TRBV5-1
CASSSSKMSSGELFF
TGCGCCAGCAGCTCGAGCAAGATGTCATCCGGGGAGCTGTTTTTT
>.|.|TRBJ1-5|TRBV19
CASSIEDSNQPQHF
TGTGCCAGTAGTATTGAGGATAGCAATCAGCCCCAGCATTTT
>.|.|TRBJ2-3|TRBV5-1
CASNTRGGDTQYF
TGCGCCAGCAACACTCGGGGAGGTGATACGCAGTATTTT
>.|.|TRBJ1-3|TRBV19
CASSITGGNTIYF
TGTGCCAGTAGTATAACAGGGGGAAACACCATATATTTT
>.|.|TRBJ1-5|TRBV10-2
CASSDRLYSNQPQHF
TGCGCCAGCAGTGACAGGTTGTATAGCAATCAGCCCCAGCATTTT
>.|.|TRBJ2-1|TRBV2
CASSESDNEQFF
TGTGCCAGCAGTGAATCCGACAATGAGCAGTTCTTC
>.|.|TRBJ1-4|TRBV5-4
CASSLSRQPRGEKLFF
TGTGCCAGCAGCCTTAGCCGACAGCCCCGTGGTGAAAAACTGTTTTTT
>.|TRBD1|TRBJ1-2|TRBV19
CASTPGTGVRGYTF
TGTGCCAGTACCCCGGGGACAGGCGTGAGAGGCTACACCTTC
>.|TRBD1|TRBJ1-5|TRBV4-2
CASSQDPDRDQPQHF
TGTGCCAGCAGCCAAGATCCCGACAGGGATCAGCCCCAGCATTTT
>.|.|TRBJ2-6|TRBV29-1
CSVAAASGANVLTF
TGCAGCGTCGCTGCGGCTTCTGGGGCCAACGTCCTGACTTTC
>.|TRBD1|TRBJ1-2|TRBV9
CASSPRTGDHYGYTF
TGTGCCAGCAGCCCCCGGACAGGGGACCACTATGGCTACACCTTC
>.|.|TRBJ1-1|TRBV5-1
CASSLGGSVTTEAFF
TGCGCCAGCAGCTTGGGAGGGAGCGTGACCACTGAAGCTTTCTTT
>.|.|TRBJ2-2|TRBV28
CASSFAQGHTGELFF
TGTGCCAGCAGTTTCGCTCAGGGCCACACCGGGGAGCTGTTTTTT
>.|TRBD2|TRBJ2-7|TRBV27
CASSLKGTSGVKNYEQYF
TGTGCCAGCAGTTTGAAGGGGACTAGCGGGGTGAAAAACTACGAGCAGTACTTC